These 25 T cell receptor beta chains came from one sample sequenced in a study of T cell responses to AZD1222 COVID-19 vaccine. Here immunoSEQ multiplex PCR was the method, and the copy in TCRdb shows in-frame clones only, minus some. Of around 150,000 clones listed, around 90% are singletons. Here the sequenced sample was peripheral blood, taken 28 days after the second AZD1222 dose. These receptors originate from an adult who received the AZD1222 COVID-19 vaccine.

The chain links TRBV19 to TRBJ1-2; 8 nucleotides match TRBD1. CDR3 size: 16 residues. After removal of 3 bases from V and 7 bases from J, the junction contained 13 bases not matched to a gene. Germline V gene sequence: CDR1 LNHDA, CDR2 SQIVND (reference sequence). CDR3 DNA: TGTGCCAGTAGTATTGACCGGGGCAGGGGGCCCCCTGGCTACACCTTC. Translating it yields CASSIDRGRGPPGYTF.

This clone was picked up one time. The chain recombines TRBV6-5 with TRBJ1-2, with D tentatively TRBD1 (5 bases). This CDR3 comprises 15 residues. Per the germline V gene, CDR1 is MNHEY and CDR2 is SVGAGI. Trimming took 2 bases from V and 5 from J, leaving 15 bases between them. The CDR3: CASSYGEGFHYGYTF. For the CDR3, the DNA is TGTGCCAGCAGTTACGGGGAGGGGTTTCATTATGGCTACACCTTC.

J is TRBJ2-5 and V is TRBV10-3, with TRBD1 as a possible D gene (6 bases). Trimming cost V 3 bases and J 1 base, with 15 bases left between them. The CDR3 contains 16 residues. Germline lookup yields CDR1 ENHRY and CDR2 SYGVKD. The CDR3 region is CAISDGRRDTQETQYF. CDR3 DNA sequence: TGTGCCATCAGTGACGGACGCCGGGACACCCAAGAGACCCAGTACTTC.

The chain uses TRBV30 and TRBJ1-5; tentatively, D is TRBD1 (6 bases). CDR1 and CDR2 (germline): GTSNPN, SVGIG (reference sequence). V was cut by 0 bases and J by 4 bases, with 7 bases left in between. The CDR3 length is 13 residues. CDR3 DNA sequence: TGTGCCTGGAGTGTGCAGGGGAATCAGCCCCAGCATTTT. Translating it yields CAWSVQGNQPQHF.

The CDR3 protein is CASRQISGANVLTF. CDR3 in DNA: TGCGCCAGTCGACAGATCTCTGGGGCCAACGTCCTGACTTTC. V and J are TRBV10-2 and TRBJ2-6; weak D call: TRBD1 (5 bases). The V gene's germline CDR1 is WSHSY and CDR2 SAAADI. V was shortened by 9 bases and J by 0 bases, with 9 bases between the two germline ends. This CDR3 is 14 amino acids long.

The chain recombines TRBV11-2 with TRBJ2-5, with D hard to call. The CDR3 totals 14 residues. CDR1 and CDR2 from the germline V gene are SGHAT and FQNNGV. Trimming pared 0 bases from V and 10 bases from J, leaving 15 bases between. CDR3 amino acids: CASSLDSLGRIQYF. In DNA, the CDR3 is TGTGCCAGCAGCTTAGATAGTCTAGGAAGAATCCAGTACTTC. Full variable domain (remainder filled in from reference TRBV11-2 and TRBJ2-5): EAGVAQSPRYKIIEKRQSVAFWCNPISGHATLYWYQQILGQGPKLLIQFQNNGVVDDSQLPKDRFSAERLKGVDSTLKIQPAKLEDSAVYLCASSLDSLGRIQYFGPGTRLLVL.

The chain is built from TRBV28 and TRBJ2-2; a possible D gene is TRBD1 (5 bases). The CDR3 is made up of 16 amino acids. Deletions cut 7 bases from V and 3 bases from J, with 18 bases between. In germline, CDR1 is MDHEN, CDR2 SYDVKM. The CDR3, as DNA: TGTGCCAGCATCAGCCCAGGGCAGTCTTACACCGGGGAGCTGTTTTTT. Amino acids: CASISPGQSYTGELFF.

CDR3 loop: CADRSSGNTIYF. The CDR3 DNA is TGTGCCGACCGGTCCTCTGGAAACACCATATATTTT. V is TRBV27 and J is TRBJ1-3; D gene unclear. V gave up 11 bases and J gave up 0 bases, with 8 bases separating them. Germline CDR1 MNHEY, CDR2 SMNVEV (reference sequence). The CDR3 loop spans 12 amino acids.

There are a few counts of this clone. The chain has TRBV30 and TRBJ1-3, with D possibly TRBD1 on 5 matching bases. CDR1 GTSNPN and CDR2 SVGIG come from the germline V gene (reference sequence). V was shortened by 2 bases and J by 0 bases, with 8 bases between the two germline ends. The CDR3 contains 14 residues. The CDR3, as DNA: TGTGCCTGGAGTTGGGGACGCTCTGGAAACACCATATATTTT. Translated, it gives CAWSWGRSGNTIYF.

The chain combines TRBV19 with TRBJ2-3; D is undetermined. V was pared by 6 bases and J by 6 bases, with 10 bases between. The germline V gene encodes CDR1 LNHDA and CDR2 SQIVND (reference sequence). This CDR3 comprises 12 residues. CDR3 bases: TGTGCCAGTAGAGACATTTTGGATACGCAGTATTTT. Translation: CASRDILDTQYF. The variable domain in full, completed from reference TRBV19 and TRBJ2-3, reads DGGITQSPKYLFRKEGQNVTLSCEQNLNHDAMYWYRQDPGQGLRLIYYSQIVNDFQKGDIAEGYSVSREKKESFPLTVTSAQKNPTAFYLCASRDILDTQYFGPGTRLTVL.

This clone was found a few times. This sequence joins TRBV7-9 and TRBJ1-1; D gene ambiguous. The V end lost 1 base, the J end lost 1 base, and 13 bases lay between the germline ends. The CDR3 has 16 amino acids. Germline V gives CDR1 SEHNR, CDR2 FQNEAQ (reference sequence). DNA for the CDR3: TGTGCCAGCAGCTTAGGAGTAGAGGCCAGGAACACTGAAGCTTTCTTT. Residues: CASSLGVEARNTEAFF.

The V gene is TRBV7-9, the J gene TRBJ2-5; 9 bases line up with TRBD2. V lost 7 bases, J lost 5 bases, and 8 bases stayed unmatched. Germline V CDR1 and CDR2: SEHNR, FQNEAQ (reference sequence). CDR3 length equals 14 residues. CDR3 residues: CASNPGRGGETQYF. The CDR3 DNA sequence: TGTGCCAGCAACCCCGGGCGGGGGGGCGAGACCCAGTACTTC. Looking up the rest from reference TRBV7-9 and TRBJ2-5 gives the full variable domain: DTGVSQNPRHKITKRGQNVTFRCDPISEHNRLYWYRQTLGQGPEFLTYFQNEAQLEKSRLLSDRFSAERPKGSFSTLEIQRTEQGDSAMYLCASNPGRGGETQYFGPGTRLLVL.

This chain links TRBV6-5 with TRBJ2-1, with D maybe TRBD2 (5 bases). Trimming took 7 bases from V and 10 from J, leaving 11 bases between them. The germline V gene has CDR1 MNHEY and CDR2 SVGAGI. The CDR3 totals 11 residues. The CDR3 DNA reads TGTGCCAGCATGGAGGTTCTCGAGCAGTTCTTC. It encodes CASMEVLEQFF.

CDR3 protein: CASSQERVSPLHF. CDR3 nucleotide sequence: TGTGCCAGCAGCCAAGAGCGGGTTTCACCCCTCCACTTT. The V and J genes are TRBV3-1 (or the pseudogene TRBV3-2) and TRBJ1-6; no reliable D call. Per germline, CDR1 LGHDT and CDR2 YNNKEL (reference sequence). V gave up 0 bases and J gave up 9 bases, with 6 bases separating them. The CDR3 totals 13 residues.

This chain links TRBV27 with TRBJ1-5, with TRBD1 matching over 12 bases. Germline V gene sequence: CDR1 MNHEY, CDR2 SMNVEV (reference sequence). The CDR3 spans 16 residues. The V segment lost 8 bases and the J segment 6 bases; nucleotides outside the gene matches: 11. The CDR3 sequence: CASSTLGQGAGQPQHF. The CDR3, as DNA: TGTGCCAGCTCCACCCTGGGACAGGGGGCAGGTCAGCCCCAGCATTTT.

This sequence joins TRBV3-1 (or the pseudogene TRBV3-2) and TRBJ2-2, with 8 nucleotides matching TRBD2. CDR1 and CDR2 (germline): LGHDT, YNNKEL (reference sequence). V was pared by 4 bases and J by 5 bases, with 6 bases of the junction left unmatched. This CDR3 region has 15 residues. Here the CDR3 reads CASSRSGGGTGELFF. CDR3 DNA sequence: TGTGCCAGCAGCCGGAGCGGGGGTGGTACCGGGGAGCTGTTTTTT.

CDR3 amino acids: CATSPPQGQGNTGELFF. As DNA, the CDR3 is TGTGCCACCAGCCCGCCCCAGGGGCAGGGGAACACCGGGGAGCTGTTTTTT. This chain connects TRBV24-1 to TRBJ2-2; weak D call: TRBD1 (6 bases). Trimming took 7 bases from V and 1 from J, leaving 18 bases between them. This CDR3 is 17 amino acids long. Germline V gives CDR1 KGHDR, CDR2 SFDVKD.

This rearrangement joins TRBV5-1 to TRBJ1-1; 9 positions agree with TRBD1. This CDR3 has 14 amino acids. After removal of 3 bases from V and 3 bases from J, the junction contained 3 bases not matched to a gene. The germline V gene has CDR1 SGHRS and CDR2 YFSETQ. In DNA form, the CDR3 reads TGCGCCAGCAGCTGGACAGGGGCGGACACTGAAGCTTTCTTT. It codes for CASSWTGADTEAFF. The full variable domain, completed using reference TRBV5-1 and TRBJ1-1, is KAGVTQTPRYLIKTRGQQVTLSCSPISGHRSVSWYQQTPGQGLQFLFEYFSETQRNKGNFPGRFSGRQFSNSRSEMNVSTLELGDSALYLCASSWTGADTEAFFGQGTRLTVV.

The chain couples TRBV5-1 to TRBJ2-2, with 9 bases fitting TRBD1. Trimming took 3 bases from V and 2 from J; bases not matched to a gene: 11. Germline V gene lookup returns CDR1 SGHRS and CDR2 YFSETQ. This CDR3 comprises 18 residues. The CDR3 sequence is CASSSLQGARGNTGELFF. For the CDR3, the DNA is TGCGCCAGCAGCTCTTTACAGGGGGCCCGAGGTAACACCGGGGAGCTGTTTTTT. Full variable domain (remainder filled in from reference TRBV5-1 and TRBJ2-2): KAGVTQTPRYLIKTRGQQVTLSCSPISGHRSVSWYQQTPGQGLQFLFEYFSETQRNKGNFPGRFSGRQFSNSRSEMNVSTLELGDSALYLCASSSLQGARGNTGELFFGEGSRLTVL.

The chain is built from TRBV9 and TRBJ2-3; 7 bases are shared with TRBD1. The germline V gene has CDR1 SGDLS and CDR2 YYNGEE. The CDR3 length is 13 residues. Germline trimming cut 4 bases from V and 6 bases from J; bases unmatched to any gene: 5. The DNA for the CDR3 is TGTGCCAGCAGCCAGGACAGGAAGGATACGCAGTATTTT. Amino acid sequence: CASSQDRKDTQYF.

The genes are TRBV6-5 and TRBJ1-6, with D hard to call. CDR1 is MNHEY and CDR2 is SVGAGI in the germline V gene. V was shortened by 7 bases and J by 8 bases, with 9 bases between the two germline ends. The CDR3 loop spans 12 amino acids. CDR3 in amino acids: CASKTTDSPLHF. The CDR3 coding sequence is TGTGCCAGCAAGACTACAGATTCACCCCTCCACTTT.

The chain combines TRBV9 with TRBJ1-4; D might be TRBD1 (5 bases). CDR1 is SGDLS and CDR2 is YYNGEE in the germline V gene. V gave up 0 bases and J gave up 6 bases, with 15 bases separating them. The CDR3 has 16 residues. CDR3 sequence (DNA): TGTGCCAGCAGCGTAGGAATACTGCAGGGAGATGAAAAACTGTTTTTT. Amino acid sequence: CASSVGILQGDEKLFF.

V usage is TRBV10-3 and J usage is TRBJ2-5, with 11 bases lining up with TRBD2. V was clipped by 5 bases and J by 5 bases; unmatched bases: 7. Germline lookup yields CDR1 ENHRY and CDR2 SYGVKD. This CDR3 is built from 15 residues. This chain's CDR3 is CAISPTSGGRETQYF. CDR3 DNA: TGTGCCATCAGTCCCACTAGCGGGGGACGGGAGACCCAGTACTTC.

The count of this clone is one. The chain employs TRBV11-2 and TRBJ2-7, with 9 bases fitting TRBD1. Germline CDR1 is SGHAT and CDR2 is FQNNGV. The CDR3 covers 15 residues. The trim removed 8 bases at V and 4 bases at J, leaving 12 bases unmatched. The DNA for the CDR3 is TGTGCCAGCGGACCCGGGACAGGGATTGGTTACGAGCAGTACTTC. Translated, it gives CASGPGTGIGYEQYF.

The chain joins TRBV7-2 to TRBJ1-4, with 7 bases fitting TRBD1. The CDR3 spans 14 residues. V was pared by 1 base and J by 7 bases, with 3 bases of the junction left unmatched. The germline V gene encodes CDR1 SGHTA and CDR2 FQGNSA. This CDR3 is CASSLGGGGEKLFF. The DNA of the CDR3 is TGTGCCAGCAGCTTAGGAGGGGGCGGTGAAAAACTGTTTTTT.